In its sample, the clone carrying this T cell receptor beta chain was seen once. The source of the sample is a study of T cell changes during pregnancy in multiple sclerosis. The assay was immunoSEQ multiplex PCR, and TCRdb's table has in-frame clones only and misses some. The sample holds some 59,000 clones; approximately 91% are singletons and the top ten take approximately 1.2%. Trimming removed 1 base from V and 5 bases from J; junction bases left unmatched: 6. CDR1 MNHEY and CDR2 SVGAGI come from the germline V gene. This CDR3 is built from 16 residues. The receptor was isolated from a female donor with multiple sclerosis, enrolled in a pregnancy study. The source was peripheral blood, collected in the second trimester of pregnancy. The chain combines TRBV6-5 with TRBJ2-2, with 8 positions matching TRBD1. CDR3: CASSYFRTGKTGELFF. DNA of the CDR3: TGTGCCAGCAGTTACTTTCGGACAGGGAAAACCGGGGAGCTGTTTTTT.